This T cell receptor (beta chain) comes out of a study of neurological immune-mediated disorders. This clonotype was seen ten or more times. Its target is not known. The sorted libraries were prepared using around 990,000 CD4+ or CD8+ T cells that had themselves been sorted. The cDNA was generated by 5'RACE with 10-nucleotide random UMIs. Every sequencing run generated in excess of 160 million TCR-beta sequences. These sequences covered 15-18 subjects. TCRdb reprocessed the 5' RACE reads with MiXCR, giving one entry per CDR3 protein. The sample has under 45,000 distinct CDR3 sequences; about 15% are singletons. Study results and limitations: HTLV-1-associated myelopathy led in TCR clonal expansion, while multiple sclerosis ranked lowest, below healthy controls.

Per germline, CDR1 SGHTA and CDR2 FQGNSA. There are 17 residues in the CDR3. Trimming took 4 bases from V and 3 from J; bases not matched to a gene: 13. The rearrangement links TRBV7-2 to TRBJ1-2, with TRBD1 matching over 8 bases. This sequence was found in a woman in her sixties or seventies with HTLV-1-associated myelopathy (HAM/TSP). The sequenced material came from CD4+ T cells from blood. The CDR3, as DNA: TGTGCCAGCAGCTCGCCCCCCTCCAGGGGGCAGTACTATGGCTACACCTTC. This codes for CASSSPPSRGQYYGYTF. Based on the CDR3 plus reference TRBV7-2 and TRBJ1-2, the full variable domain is GAGVSQSPSNKVTEKGKDVELRCDPISGHTALYWYRQSLGQGLEFLIYFQGNSAPDKSGLPSDRFSAERTGGSVSTLTIQRTQQEDSAVYLCASSSPPSRGQYYGYTFGSGTRLTVV.